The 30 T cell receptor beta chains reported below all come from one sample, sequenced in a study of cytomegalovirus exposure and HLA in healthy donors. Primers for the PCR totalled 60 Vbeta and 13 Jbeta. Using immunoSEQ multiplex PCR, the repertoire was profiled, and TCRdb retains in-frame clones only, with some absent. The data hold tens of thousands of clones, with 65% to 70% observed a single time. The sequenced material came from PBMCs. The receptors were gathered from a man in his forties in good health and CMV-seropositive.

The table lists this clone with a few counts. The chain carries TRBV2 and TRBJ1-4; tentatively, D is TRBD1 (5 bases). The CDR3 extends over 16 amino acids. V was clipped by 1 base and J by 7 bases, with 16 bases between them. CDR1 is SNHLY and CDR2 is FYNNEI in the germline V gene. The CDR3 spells CASSEGLAGFGEKLFF. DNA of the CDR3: TGTGCCAGCAGTGAAGGTTTGGCAGGGTTTGGTGAAAAACTGTTTTTT.

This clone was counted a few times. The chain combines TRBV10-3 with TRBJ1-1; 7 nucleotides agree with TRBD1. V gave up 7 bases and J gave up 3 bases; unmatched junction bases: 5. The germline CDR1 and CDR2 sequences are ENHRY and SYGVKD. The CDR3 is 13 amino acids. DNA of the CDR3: TGTGCCATCAACCGGCAGGGGGACACTGAAGCTTTCTTT. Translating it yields CAINRQGDTEAFF.

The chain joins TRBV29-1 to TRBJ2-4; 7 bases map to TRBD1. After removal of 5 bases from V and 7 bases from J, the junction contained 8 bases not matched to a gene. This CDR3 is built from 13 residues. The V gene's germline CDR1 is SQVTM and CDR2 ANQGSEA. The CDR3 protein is CSVLGQVRNIQYF. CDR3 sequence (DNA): TGCAGCGTTCTCGGACAGGTGCGGAACATTCAGTACTTC.

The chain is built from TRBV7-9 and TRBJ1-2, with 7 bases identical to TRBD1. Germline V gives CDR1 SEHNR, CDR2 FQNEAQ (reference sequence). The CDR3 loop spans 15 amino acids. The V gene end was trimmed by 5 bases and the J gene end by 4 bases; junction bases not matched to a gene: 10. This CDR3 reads CASSTSMRDSYGYTF. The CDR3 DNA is TGTGCCAGCAGCACGTCAATGAGGGACAGCTATGGCTACACCTTC.

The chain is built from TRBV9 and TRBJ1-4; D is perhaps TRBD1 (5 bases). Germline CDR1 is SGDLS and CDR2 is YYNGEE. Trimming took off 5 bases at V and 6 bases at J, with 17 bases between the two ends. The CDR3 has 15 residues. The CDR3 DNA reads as TGTGCCAGCAGTCCCCCATCCGGGGGGGATGAAAAACTGTTTTTT. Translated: CASSPPSGGDEKLFF.

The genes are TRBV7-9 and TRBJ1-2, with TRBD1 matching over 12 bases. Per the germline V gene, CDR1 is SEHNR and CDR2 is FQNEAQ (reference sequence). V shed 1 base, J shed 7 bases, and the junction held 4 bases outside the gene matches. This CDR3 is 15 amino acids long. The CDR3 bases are TGTGCCAGCAGCTTAGAGGGACAGGGGGCGGGTGGCTACACCTTC. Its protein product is CASSLEGQGAGGYTF.

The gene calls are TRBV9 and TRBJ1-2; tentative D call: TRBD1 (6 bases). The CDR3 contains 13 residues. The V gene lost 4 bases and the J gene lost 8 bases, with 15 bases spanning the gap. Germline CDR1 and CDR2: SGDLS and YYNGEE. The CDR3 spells CASSPRTARGYTF. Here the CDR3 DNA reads TGTGCCAGCAGCCCTCGGACAGCGCGGGGCTACACCTTC. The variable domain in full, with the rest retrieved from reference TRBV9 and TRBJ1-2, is DSGVTQTPKHLITATGQRVTLRCSPRSGDLSVYWYQQSLDQGLQFLIQYYNGEERAKGNILERFSAQQFPDLHSELNLSSLELGDSALYFCASSPRTARGYTFGSGTRLTVV.

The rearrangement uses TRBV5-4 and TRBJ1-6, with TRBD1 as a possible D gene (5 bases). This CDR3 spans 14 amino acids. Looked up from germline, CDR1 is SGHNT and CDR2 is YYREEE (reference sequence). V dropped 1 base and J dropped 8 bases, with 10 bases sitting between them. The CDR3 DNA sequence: TGTGCCAGCAGCTTGCAGGGCGCGGATTCACCCCTCCACTTT. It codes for CASSLQGADSPLHF.

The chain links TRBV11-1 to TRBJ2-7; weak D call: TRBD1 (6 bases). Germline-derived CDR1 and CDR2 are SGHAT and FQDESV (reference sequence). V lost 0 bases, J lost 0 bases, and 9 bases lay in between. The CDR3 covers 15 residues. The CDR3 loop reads CASSLAETGSYEQYF. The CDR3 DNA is TGTGCCAGCAGCTTAGCGGAGACAGGCTCCTACGAGCAGTACTTC.

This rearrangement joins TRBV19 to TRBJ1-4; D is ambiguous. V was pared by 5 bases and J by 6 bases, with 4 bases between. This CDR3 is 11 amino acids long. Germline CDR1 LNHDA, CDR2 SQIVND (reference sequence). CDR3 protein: CASSSYEKLFF. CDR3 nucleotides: TGTGCCAGTAGTTCCTATGAAAAACTGTTTTTT.

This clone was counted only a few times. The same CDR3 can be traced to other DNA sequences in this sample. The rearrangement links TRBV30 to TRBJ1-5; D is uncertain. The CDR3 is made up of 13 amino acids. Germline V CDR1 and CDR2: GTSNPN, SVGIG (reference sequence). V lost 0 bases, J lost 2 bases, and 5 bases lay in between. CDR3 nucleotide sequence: TGTGCCTGGAGTGTCTCTGGCAATCAGCCCCAGCATTTT. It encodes CAWSVSGNQPQHF.

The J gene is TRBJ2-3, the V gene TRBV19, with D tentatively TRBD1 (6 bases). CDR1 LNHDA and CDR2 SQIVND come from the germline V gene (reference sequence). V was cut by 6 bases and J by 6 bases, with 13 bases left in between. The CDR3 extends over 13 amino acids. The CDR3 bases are TGTGCCAGTAGCGTACAGGGAAGGGATACGCAGTATTTT. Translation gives CASSVQGRDTQYF.

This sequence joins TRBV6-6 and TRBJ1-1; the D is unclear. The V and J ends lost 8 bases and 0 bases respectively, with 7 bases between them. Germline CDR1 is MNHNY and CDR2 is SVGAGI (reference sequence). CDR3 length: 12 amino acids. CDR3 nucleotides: TGTGCCAGCGGGCCAGTGAACACTGAAGCTTTCTTT. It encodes CASGPVNTEAFF.

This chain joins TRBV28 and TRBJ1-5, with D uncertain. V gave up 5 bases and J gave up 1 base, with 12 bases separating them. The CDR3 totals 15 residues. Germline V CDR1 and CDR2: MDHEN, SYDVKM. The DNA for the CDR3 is TGTGCCAGCAGTCCCCGGGTTGGGAGCAATCAGCCCCAGCATTTT. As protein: CASSPRVGSNQPQHF.

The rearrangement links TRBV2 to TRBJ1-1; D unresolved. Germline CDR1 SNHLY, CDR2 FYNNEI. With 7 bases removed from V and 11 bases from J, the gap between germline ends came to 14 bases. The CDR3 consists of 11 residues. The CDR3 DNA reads TGTGCCAGCAAGTACCAGGTTGAGGCTTTCTTT. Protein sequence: CASKYQVEAFF.

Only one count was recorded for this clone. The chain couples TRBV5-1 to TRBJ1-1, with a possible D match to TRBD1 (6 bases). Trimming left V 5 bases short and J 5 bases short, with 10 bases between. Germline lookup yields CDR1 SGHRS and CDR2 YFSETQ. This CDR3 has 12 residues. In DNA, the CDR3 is TGCGCCAGCAGTAAAGGGGGAACTGAAGCTTTCTTT. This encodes CASSKGGTEAFF.

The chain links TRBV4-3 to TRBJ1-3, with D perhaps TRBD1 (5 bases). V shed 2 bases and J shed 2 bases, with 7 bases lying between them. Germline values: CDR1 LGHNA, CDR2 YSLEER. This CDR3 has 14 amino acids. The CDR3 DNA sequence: TGCGCCAGCAGCCAACCAGGGCCTGGAAACACCATATATTTT. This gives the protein CASSQPGPGNTIYF.

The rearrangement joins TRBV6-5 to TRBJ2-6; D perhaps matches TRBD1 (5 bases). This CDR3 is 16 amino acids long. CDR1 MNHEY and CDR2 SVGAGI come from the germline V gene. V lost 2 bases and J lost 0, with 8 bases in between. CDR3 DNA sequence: TGTGCCAGCAGTTACCACAGGAGCTCTGGGGCCAACGTCCTGACTTTC. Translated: CASSYHRSSGANVLTF.

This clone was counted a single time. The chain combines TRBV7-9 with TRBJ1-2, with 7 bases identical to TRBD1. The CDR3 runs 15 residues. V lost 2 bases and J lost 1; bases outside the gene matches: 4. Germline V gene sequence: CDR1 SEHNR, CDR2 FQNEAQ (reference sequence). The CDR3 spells CASSLKQGDNYGYTF. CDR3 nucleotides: TGTGCCAGCAGCTTAAAGCAGGGGGATAACTATGGCTACACCTTC.

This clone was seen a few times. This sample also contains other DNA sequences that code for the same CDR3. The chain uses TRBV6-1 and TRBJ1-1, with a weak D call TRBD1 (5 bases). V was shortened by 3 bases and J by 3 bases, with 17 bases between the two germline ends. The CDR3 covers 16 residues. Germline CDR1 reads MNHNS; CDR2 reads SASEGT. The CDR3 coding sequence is TGTGCCAGCAGTGATTACCGGGCCTCAGGGTACACTGAAGCTTTCTTT. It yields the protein CASSDYRASGYTEAFF.

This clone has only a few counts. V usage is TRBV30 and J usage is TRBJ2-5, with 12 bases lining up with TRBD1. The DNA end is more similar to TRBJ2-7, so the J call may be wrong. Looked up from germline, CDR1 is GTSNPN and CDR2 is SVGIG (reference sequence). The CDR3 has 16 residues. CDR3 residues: CAWSVRPGTGGGEQYF. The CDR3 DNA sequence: TGTGCCTGGAGTGTACGCCCGGGGACAGGGGGCGGCGAGCAGTACTTC.

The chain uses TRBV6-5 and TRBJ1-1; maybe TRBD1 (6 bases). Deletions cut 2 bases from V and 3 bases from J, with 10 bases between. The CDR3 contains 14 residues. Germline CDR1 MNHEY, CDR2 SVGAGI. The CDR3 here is CASSYQGGDTEAFF. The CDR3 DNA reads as TGTGCCAGCAGTTACCAAGGGGGGGACACTGAAGCTTTCTTT.

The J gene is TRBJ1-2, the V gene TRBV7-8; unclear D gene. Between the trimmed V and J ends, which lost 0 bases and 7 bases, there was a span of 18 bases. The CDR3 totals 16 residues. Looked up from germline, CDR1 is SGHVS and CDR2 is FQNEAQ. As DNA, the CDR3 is TGTGCCAGCAGCTTAGCGAATAGGCCGGGAATCCTTGGCTACACCTTC. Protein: CASSLANRPGILGYTF. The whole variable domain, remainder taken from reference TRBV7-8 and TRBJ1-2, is GAGVSQSPRYKVAKRGQDVALRCDPISGHVSLFWYQQALGQGPEFLTYFQNEAQLDKSGLPSDRFFAERPEGSVSTLKIQRTQQEDSAVYLCASSLANRPGILGYTFGSGTRLTVV.

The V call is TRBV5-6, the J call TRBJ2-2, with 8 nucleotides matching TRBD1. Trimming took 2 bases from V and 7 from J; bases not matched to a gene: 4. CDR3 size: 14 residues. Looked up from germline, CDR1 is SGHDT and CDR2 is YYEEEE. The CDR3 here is CASSFRGPGGELFF. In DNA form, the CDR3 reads TGTGCCAGCAGCTTCAGGGGGCCGGGCGGGGAGCTGTTTTTT.

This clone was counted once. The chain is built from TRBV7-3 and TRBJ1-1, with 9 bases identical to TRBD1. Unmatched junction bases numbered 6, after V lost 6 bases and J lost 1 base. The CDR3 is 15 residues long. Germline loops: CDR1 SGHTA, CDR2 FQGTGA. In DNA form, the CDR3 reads TGTGCCAGCAGGAACGGGACAGGGAGGAACACTGAAGCTTTCTTT. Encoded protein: CASRNGTGRNTEAFF.

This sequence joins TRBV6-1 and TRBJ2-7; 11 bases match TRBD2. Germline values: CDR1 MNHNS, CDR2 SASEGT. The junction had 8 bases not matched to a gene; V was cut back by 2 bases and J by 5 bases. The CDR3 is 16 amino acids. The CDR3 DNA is TGTGCCAGCAGTGAAATTCCCCGGACTAGCGGGCACGAGCAGTACTTC. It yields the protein CASSEIPRTSGHEQYF.

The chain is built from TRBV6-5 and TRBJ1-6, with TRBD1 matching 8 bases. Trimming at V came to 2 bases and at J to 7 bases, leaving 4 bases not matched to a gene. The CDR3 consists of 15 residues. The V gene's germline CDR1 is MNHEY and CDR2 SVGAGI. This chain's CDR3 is CASSYVRTGNSPLHF. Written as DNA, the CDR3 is TGTGCCAGCAGTTACGTGCGGACAGGGAATTCACCCCTCCACTTT.

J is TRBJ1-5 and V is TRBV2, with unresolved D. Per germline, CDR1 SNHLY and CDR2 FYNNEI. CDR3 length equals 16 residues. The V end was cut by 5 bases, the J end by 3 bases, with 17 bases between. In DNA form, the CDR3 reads TGTGCCAGCAGTCCTTCCTCGGGGAGGTACAATCAGCCCCAGCATTTT. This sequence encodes CASSPSSGRYNQPQHF. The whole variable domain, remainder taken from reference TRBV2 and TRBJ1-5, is EPEVTQTPSHQVTQMGQEVILRCVPISNHLYFYWYRQILGQKVEFLVSFYNNEISEKSEIFDDQFSVERPDGSNFTLKIRSTKLEDSAMYFCASSPSSGRYNQPQHFGDGTRLSIL.

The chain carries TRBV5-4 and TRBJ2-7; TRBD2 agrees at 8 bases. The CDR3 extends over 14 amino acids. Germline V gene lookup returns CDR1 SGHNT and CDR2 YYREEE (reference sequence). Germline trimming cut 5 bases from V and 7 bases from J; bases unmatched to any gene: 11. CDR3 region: CASSTRSGSGEQYF. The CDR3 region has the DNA TGTGCCAGCAGTACCCGGAGCGGGAGTGGAGAGCAGTACTTC.

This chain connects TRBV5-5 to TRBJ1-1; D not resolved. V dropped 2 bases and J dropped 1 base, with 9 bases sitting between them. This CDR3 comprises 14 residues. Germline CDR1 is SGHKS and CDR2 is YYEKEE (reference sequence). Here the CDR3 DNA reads TGTGCCAGCAGCTTCGGGAAGGGGAACACTGAAGCTTTCTTT. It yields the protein CASSFGKGNTEAFF.